This T cell receptor beta chain was profiled in a study of cytomegalovirus exposure and HLA in healthy donors. Study-wide results and limits: Across donors, most TCRs were seen rarely, yet some public ones were widespread. Most TCR beta V segments were productive about 87% or about 30% of the time in an earlier analysis. Analyses of presence and absence presupposed an approximately uniform sequencing depth across donors.

Comments on this clone: Its antigen is not identified.

The PCR ran on 60 Vbeta and 13 Jbeta primers. The assay was immunoSEQ multiplex PCR, and TCRdb's table has in-frame clones only and misses some. The sample contains under 200,000 clones, roughly 85% of which appear only once. V shed 3 bases and J 2 bases; nucleotides not matched to a gene: 5. Germline V lookup: CDR1 LGHNA, CDR2 YSLEER. CDR3 length equals 16 residues. Sample: PBMCs. The rearrangement joins TRBV4-3 to TRBJ2-3, with TRBD2 matching 10 bases. The sequence derives from a man younger than 40 in good health and CMV-seronegative. The CDR3 DNA is TGCGCCAGCAGCCAGGGAGCGGGGGGGATCACAGATACGCAGTATTTT. This sequence encodes CASSQGAGGITDTQYF.